What follows are 17 T cell receptor beta chains derived from one specimen sequenced in a study of T cells in Graves' hyperthyroidism and ophthalmopathy. From RNA transcripts, TCR beta CDR3 regions were amplified. The primer set for the first-round RT-PCR of the TCR CDR3 was HTBI. Via MiXCR, TCRdb re-called the multiplex PCR reads, giving one row per CDR3 protein. The table includes hundreds of thousands of distinct CDR3 sequences, less than 25% detected once. Material for sequencing was blood. These receptors were taken from a man aged 25 to 40 with Graves' ophthalmopathy.

This clonotype was picked up a small number of times. V is TRBV6-1 and J is TRBJ1-2, with D possibly being TRBD1 (5 bases). Trimming shortened V by 0 bases and J by 1 base, and 12 bases separated the two germline ends. From germline, CDR1 is MNHNS and CDR2 SASEGT. This CDR3 is built from 16 residues. DNA of the CDR3: TGTGCCAGCAGTGAAGCCCGGGGCCATATTAACTATGGCTACACCTTC. It encodes CASSEARGHINYGYTF.

A word on this clonotype: A much larger clone lies a single base off, so this may be a read error. The V and J genes are TRBV14 and TRBJ2-3, with a tentative D call TRBD1 (5 bases). CDR1 SGHDN and CDR2 FVKESK come from the germline V gene. The CDR3 consists of 13 residues. The ends were cut back, 0 bases at V and 4 bases at J, with 5 bases in the middle. The CDR3 region is CASSQEGADTQYF. The CDR3 nucleotides are TGTGCCAGCAGCCAAGAAGGGGCAGATACGCAGTATTTT.

The sample holds many counts of this clonotype. The chain has TRBV12-3 or TRBV12-4 and TRBJ1-1, with D possibly being TRBD1 (5 bases). Trimming removed 4 bases from V and 8 bases from J, with 17 bases in between. The CDR3 totals 14 residues. DNA for the CDR3: TGTGCCAGCAGTTCCGGATGGGGGAGAAGCGAAGCTTTCTTT. This codes for CASSSGWGRSEAFF.

In DNA, the CDR3 is TGTGCCAGCAGTTTTGCTAGCGGGAGAGGCCACAAGACCCAGTACTTC. Translation gives CASSFASGRGHKTQYF. The rearrangement links TRBV27 to TRBJ2-5, with TRBD2 matching 10 bases. This CDR3 contains 16 residues. V shed 3 bases and J 6 bases; nucleotides not matched to a gene: 10. Germline CDR1 reads MNHEY; CDR2 reads SMNVEV (reference sequence).

The chain links TRBV27 to TRBJ2-1, with 9 positions matching TRBD2. V shed 5 bases and J 1 base; nucleotides not matched to a gene: 9. The V gene's germline CDR1 is MNHEY and CDR2 SMNVEV (reference sequence). The CDR3 consists of 17 residues. The CDR3 here is CASSKSGRSNSYNEQFF. The DNA for the CDR3 is TGTGCCAGCAGTAAAAGCGGGAGGTCGAATTCCTACAATGAGCAGTTCTTC.

This clonotype was seen more than once but under ten times. The gene calls are TRBV28 and TRBJ2-7; D is possibly TRBD1 (6 bases). V was shortened by 4 bases and J by 6 bases, with 19 bases between the two germline ends. The CDR3 totals 15 residues. CDR1 and CDR2 (germline): MDHEN, SYDVKM. DNA of the CDR3: TGTGCCAGCAGTTCCCCCGGCAGGGGAAATCGCGAGCAGTACTTC. This translates into CASSSPGRGNREQYF.

This clonotype was observed a few times. V and J are TRBV27 and TRBJ1-1, with no clear D. Trimming stripped 7 bases from V and 4 bases from J, with 19 bases between. The CDR3 is 15 amino acids. Germline CDR1 MNHEY, CDR2 SMNVEV (reference sequence). The CDR3 protein is CASTTRERAGTEAFF. In DNA, the CDR3 is TGTGCCAGCACAACCAGAGAGCGCGCCGGCACTGAAGCTTTCTTT.

This sequence joins TRBV29-1 and TRBJ2-4; TRBD2 is a possible D gene (6 bases). V was clipped by 3 bases and J by 0 bases, with 12 bases between them. The CDR3 extends over 15 amino acids. Per the germline V gene, CDR1 is SQVTM and CDR2 is ANQGSEA. CDR3 residues: CSVEGGLLAKNIQYF. The CDR3 nucleotides are TGCAGCGTTGAGGGGGGACTTCTAGCCAAAAACATTCAGTACTTC. Complete variable domain (other parts from reference TRBV29-1 and TRBJ2-4): SAVISQKPSRDICQRGTSLTIQCQVDSQVTMMFWYRQQPGQSLTLIATANQGSEATYESGFVIDKFPISRPNLTFSTLTVSNMSPEDSSIYLCSVEGGLLAKNIQYFGAGTRLSVL.

This clonotype was picked up a small number of times. The chain has TRBV14 and TRBJ2-1; D gene ambiguous. The V and J ends lost 4 bases and 0 bases respectively, with 10 bases between them. This CDR3 has 15 residues. Per the germline V gene, CDR1 is SGHDN and CDR2 is FVKESK. CDR3 residues: CASSPNWGSYNEQFF. CDR3 in DNA: TGTGCCAGCAGCCCAAATTGGGGCTCCTACAATGAGCAGTTCTTC.

This clonotype occurred a few times. This chain uses TRBV6-1 with TRBJ2-5, with D unresolved. Trimming took 5 bases from V and 0 from J, leaving 4 bases between them. Per germline, CDR1 MNHNS and CDR2 SASEGT. The CDR3 contains 12 residues. The CDR3 bases are TGTGCCAGCAGTCCCCACCAAGAGACCCAGTACTTC. Translation gives CASSPHQETQYF.

This clonotype was seen many times. This sequence joins TRBV12-3 or TRBV12-4 and TRBJ2-3; 7 bases are a match to TRBD2. J lost 2 bases, V lost 5 bases, and 7 bases had no gene match. The length of the CDR3 is 15 residues. Here the CDR3 DNA reads TGTGCCAGCAGTCGGCAGCGGGGCCTCACAGATACGCAGTATTTT. This encodes CASSRQRGLTDTQYF.

The chain carries TRBV19 and TRBJ2-1; 7 nucleotides agree with TRBD1. Germline loops: CDR1 LNHDA, CDR2 SQIVND (reference sequence). CDR3 length equals 12 residues. After removal of 6 bases from V and 5 bases from J, the junction contained 1 base not matched to a gene. CDR3 residues: CASSTGDNEQFF. The CDR3 coding sequence is TGTGCCAGTAGCACAGGGGACAATGAGCAGTTCTTC.

In DNA, the CDR3 is TGTGCCAGTAGTATATTGACGGAAAATTCACCCCTCCACTTT. Translation: CASSILTENSPLHF. The chain joins TRBV19 to TRBJ1-6; the D is unclear. From germline, CDR1 is LNHDA and CDR2 SQIVND (reference sequence). The CDR3 is 14 residues long. V lost 2 bases to trimming and J lost 7 bases, with 9 bases between them.

This clonotype was picked up many times. This chain joins TRBV2 and TRBJ2-3, with 8 bases that match TRBD1. The CDR3 has 15 residues. The J segment lost 0 bases and the V segment lost 6 bases, leaving 5 bases of the junction unmatched. Per the germline V gene, CDR1 is SNHLY and CDR2 is FYNNEI. In DNA, the CDR3 is TGTGCCAGCAGCGCGGGACAGGCAAGCACAGATACGCAGTATTTT. Translation gives CASSAGQASTDTQYF.

The table lists this clonotype with a few counts. The V call is TRBV29-1, the J call TRBJ1-1, with D perhaps matching TRBD1 (6 bases). This CDR3 contains 14 residues. CDR1 is SQVTM, CDR2 ANQGSEA, per germline. Trimming removed 7 bases from V and 5 bases from J, with 20 bases in between. DNA for the CDR3: TGCAGCGCCATTATTACAGGGTCCCTGACTGAAGCTTTCTTT. Residues: CSAIITGSLTEAFF.

The chain has TRBV7-9 and TRBJ2-7; 8 bases agree with TRBD2. CDR1 is SEHNR and CDR2 is FQNEAQ in the germline V gene (reference sequence). There are 14 residues in the CDR3. Losses at the gene ends were 7 bases for V and 7 bases for J; bases not matched to a gene: 12. Here the CDR3 reads CASTLGGGAEEQYF. The CDR3 DNA reads TGTGCCAGCACTCTCGGGGGGGGGGCGGAGGAGCAGTACTTC.

This chain uses TRBV24-1 with TRBJ2-1; tentatively, D is TRBD2 (5 bases). In germline, CDR1 is KGHDR, CDR2 SFDVKD. The CDR3 runs to 16 residues. V shed 3 bases and J shed 0 bases, with 11 bases lying between them. CDR3 nucleotides: TGTGCCACCAGTGATCAGGAGGTTAGCTCCTACAATGAGCAGTTCTTC. Its protein is CATSDQEVSSYNEQFF.